The 22 T cell receptor beta chains below come from one sample, sequenced in a study of T cells in Graves' hyperthyroidism and ophthalmopathy. TCR beta CDR3 region amplification was performed from RNA transcripts. Carried out on the TCR CDR3, a first-round RT-PCR used the HTBI primer set. TCRdb analysed the multiplex PCR reads with MiXCR anew, one entry per CDR3 protein. The repertoire includes around 600,000 distinct CDR3 sequences, 15% to 19% of them detected once, and about 7% sits in the top ten. Material: blood. These receptors originate from a woman in her thirties with Graves' hyperthyroidism.

This clonotype was seen many times. The chain couples TRBV27 to TRBJ2-3, with a tentative D call TRBD2 (6 bases). Germline lookup yields CDR1 MNHEY and CDR2 SMNVEV (reference sequence). This CDR3 is 13 amino acids long. V lost 3 bases, J lost 5 bases, and 9 bases lay in between. CDR3 amino acids: CASSFEGGDTQYF. The CDR3 DNA sequence: TGTGCCAGCAGTTTTGAGGGAGGAGATACGCAGTATTTT.

This clonotype was found a few times. The genes are TRBV28 and TRBJ2-2, with 7 bases identical to TRBD2. V lost 5 bases, J lost 0 bases, and 9 bases stayed unmatched. The CDR3 runs to 17 residues. Germline CDR1 reads MDHEN; CDR2 reads SYDVKM. CDR3 residues: CASSPQLLAANTGELFF. CDR3 sequence (DNA): TGTGCCAGCAGTCCCCAGCTCCTAGCGGCGAACACCGGGGAGCTGTTTTTT.

This clonotype has just a few counts. This rearrangement joins TRBV10-3 to TRBJ1-2; maybe TRBD1 (5 bases). Trimming took 3 bases from V and 9 from J, leaving 17 bases between them. Germline-derived CDR1 and CDR2 are ENHRY and SYGVKD. This CDR3 contains 14 residues. The CDR3 sequence is CAISDRDPGLSYTF. The CDR3 nucleotides read TGTGCCATCAGTGACCGGGACCCCGGCTTGAGCTACACCTTC.

The rearrangement uses TRBV7-2 and TRBJ1-4, with TRBD1 matching 7 bases. This CDR3 is built from 15 residues. V shed 5 bases, J shed 5 bases, and the junction held 8 bases outside the gene matches. In germline, CDR1 is SGHTA, CDR2 FQGNSA. CDR3 bases: TGTGCCAGCAGCGTTAGAGGGGGCCTAAATGAAAAACTGTTTTTT. Translating it yields CASSVRGGLNEKLFF.

At least ten counts were recorded for this clonotype. V gene TRBV12-3 or TRBV12-4 combines with J gene TRBJ2-6, with 7 bases aligning to TRBD2. Losses at the gene ends were 8 bases for V and 1 base for J; bases not matched to a gene: 11. The CDR3 totals 17 residues. In DNA form, the CDR3 reads TGTGCCAGCTCCTGGGGGACTAAGCCTTCTGGGGCCAACGTCCTGACTTTC. It is translated as CASSWGTKPSGANVLTF.

This clonotype was seen a handful of times. The V gene is TRBV15, the J gene TRBJ1-3; D is uncertain. CDR1 is LNHNV and CDR2 is YYDKDF in the germline V gene (reference sequence). V lost 3 bases to trimming and J lost 0 bases, with 12 bases between them. CDR3 size: 16 residues. CDR3 sequence: CATSRISEDSGNTIYF. The CDR3 DNA reads TGTGCCACCAGCAGGATTTCAGAAGACTCTGGAAACACCATATATTTT.

This sequence joins TRBV5-4 and TRBJ2-1, with TRBD2 as a possible D gene (6 bases). V was cut by 4 bases and J by 3 bases, with 17 bases left in between. Per the germline V gene, CDR1 is SGHNT and CDR2 is YYREEE (reference sequence). CDR3 length: 16 amino acids. CDR3 region: CASSTGSSEVYNEQFF. CDR3 DNA sequence: TGTGCCAGCAGCACCGGATCTAGCGAGGTCTACAATGAGCAGTTCTTC.

This clonotype was detected a few times. The chain joins TRBV7-2 to TRBJ2-2; D assignment may be TRBD1 or TRBD2 (5 bases each). Germline CDR1 SGHTA, CDR2 FQGNSA. This CDR3 comprises 16 residues. The ends were cut back, 2 bases at V and 5 bases at J, with 15 bases in the middle. CDR3 DNA sequence: TGTGCCAGCAGCTTAAACGCCGGGGCAGGGACCGGGGAGCTGTTTTTT. Protein sequence: CASSLNAGAGTGELFF. The full variable domain, completed using reference TRBV7-2 and TRBJ2-2, is GAGVSQSPSNKVTEKGKDVELRCDPISGHTALYWYRQSLGQGLEFLIYFQGNSAPDKSGLPSDRFSAERTGGSVSTLTIQRTQQEDSAVYLCASSLNAGAGTGELFFGEGSRLTVL.

On this clonotype: This may be a read error: a much more frequent sequence differs by one nucleotide. The rearrangement links TRBV20-1 to TRBJ2-5, with TRBD1 matching over 10 bases. Germline V gene sequence: CDR1 DFQATT, CDR2 SNEGSKA (reference sequence). The CDR3 sequence is 19 residues long. J gave up 4 bases and V 0 bases, and 17 bases lay outside the gene matches. CDR3 protein: CSAREPRTGGPAGLETQYF. The CDR3 region has the DNA TGCAGTGCTAGAGAGCCCCGGACAGGGGGACCAGCGGGACTAGAGACCCAGTACTTC.

Worth noting for this clonotype: The junction does not match germline at one end; this may be a read error. The J gene is TRBJ2-1, the V gene TRBV5-1, with 7 bases fitting TRBD2. The V gene's germline CDR1 is SGHRS and CDR2 YFSETQ. This CDR3 spans 15 amino acids. Here the CDR3 DNA reads TGTGCCAGCAGCTTGGAACTAGCGCAGGGCAATGAGCAGTTCTTC. This translates into CASSLELAQGNEQFF. Filled out from reference TRBV5-1 and TRBJ2-1, the complete variable domain reads KAGVTQTPRYLIKTRGQQVTLSCSPISGHRSVSWYQQTPGQGLQFLFEYFSETQRNKGNFPGRFSGRQFSNSRSEMNVSTLELGDSALYLCASSLELAQGNEQFFGPGTRLTVL.

This chain joins TRBV2 and TRBJ2-1; TRBD2 agrees at 10 bases. Trimming at V came to 5 bases and at J to 6 bases, leaving 10 bases not matched to a gene. In germline, CDR1 is SNHLY, CDR2 FYNNEI. This CDR3 spans 16 amino acids. CDR3 in DNA: TGTGCCAGCAGTCTTAGCGGGGGGAGCCTGGGCAATGAGCAGTTCTTC. It specifies CASSLSGGSLGNEQFF.

This chain uses TRBV20-1 with TRBJ2-1; 9 bases are shared with TRBD2. Germline CDR1 DFQATT, CDR2 SNEGSKA (reference sequence). Trimming cost V 6 bases and J 4 bases; bases outside gene matches: 10. This CDR3 contains 15 residues. Written as DNA, the CDR3 is TGCAGTGCGTCCATAGCGGGAGAAGGGTACAATGAGCAGTTCTTC. It encodes CSASIAGEGYNEQFF.

On this clonotype itself: A much larger clone is a single base away; this may be a read error. CDR3 protein: CASSLSGITDTQYF. CDR3 nucleotides: TGTGCCAGCAGCTTAAGCGGGATCACAGATACGCAGTATTTT. The gene calls are TRBV7-3 and TRBJ2-3; D possibly corresponds to TRBD2 (6 bases). Germline V gene lookup returns CDR1 SGHTA and CDR2 FQGTGA. The V end lost 1 base, the J end lost 2 bases, and 7 bases lay between the germline ends. This CDR3 has 14 residues. The complete variable domain, with remaining parts taken from reference TRBV7-3 and TRBJ2-3, reads GAGVSQTPSNKVTEKGKYVELRCDPISGHTALYWYRQSLGQGPEFLIYFQGTGAADDSGLPNDRFFAVRPEGSVSTLKIQRTERGDSAVYLCASSLSGITDTQYFGPGTRLTVL.

This clonotype was seen many times. The chain is built from TRBV10-1 and TRBJ2-7, with D maybe TRBD2 (6 bases). CDR3 length: 14 amino acids. The germline V gene has CDR1 WNHNN and CDR2 SYGVQD (reference sequence). V gave up 2 bases and J gave up 1 base, with 9 bases separating them. The CDR3 spells CASSERGSSYEQYF. In nucleotides, the CDR3 is TGCGCCAGCAGTGAGCGGGGGTCGTCCTACGAGCAGTACTTC.

Ten or more counts support this clonotype. The chain uses TRBV12-3 or TRBV12-4 and TRBJ2-3; D gene unclear. The CDR3 consists of 13 residues. Deletions cut 5 bases from V and 2 bases from J, with 8 bases between. CDR3 coding DNA: TGTGCCAGCAGTGGAACGGTCACAGATACGCAGTATTTT. Translating it yields CASSGTVTDTQYF.

The chain has TRBV5-5 and TRBJ1-2; a possible D gene is TRBD1 (5 bases). CDR1 SGHKS and CDR2 YYEKEE come from the germline V gene (reference sequence). The CDR3 is 14 amino acids. Trimming left V 7 bases short and J 0 bases short, with 13 bases between. The CDR3 DNA reads TGTGCCAGCTGCCCAGGGTGGACTAACTATGGCTACACCTTC. As protein: CASCPGWTNYGYTF.

This clonotype was seen only a few times. The V and J genes are TRBV2 and TRBJ1-5; D gene unclear. Germline assignment: CDR1 SNHLY and CDR2 FYNNEI. This CDR3 has 16 amino acids. Between the trimmed V and J ends, which lost 6 bases and 3 bases, there was a span of 18 bases. The CDR3, as DNA: TGTGCCAGCAGGTCGAGTTCGAGGGAGAACAATCAGCCCCAGCATTTT. Protein product: CASRSSSRENNQPQHF.

This clonotype was found many times. V is TRBV18 and J is TRBJ2-5, with 11 bases matching TRBD1. This CDR3 is built from 15 residues. Germline V CDR1 and CDR2: KGHSH, LQKENI. J was trimmed by 4 bases and V by 4 bases; bases with no gene match: 5. Here the CDR3 DNA reads TGTGCCAGCTCACGCGGGACAGGGGGTAGAGAGACCCAGTACTTC. The encoded protein is CASSRGTGGRETQYF.

This clonotype was detected ten times or more. V and J are TRBV7-3 and TRBJ2-5; possibly TRBD2 for D (5 bases). Trimming took 1 base from V and 5 from J, leaving 8 bases between them. The CDR3 runs to 13 residues. Per germline, CDR1 SGHTA and CDR2 FQGTGA. The CDR3 loop is CASSLRGAETQYF. The CDR3, as DNA: TGTGCCAGCAGCTTAAGGGGAGCGGAGACCCAGTACTTC.

The V call is TRBV18, the J call TRBJ2-1, with 8 bases that match TRBD2. This CDR3 is 14 amino acids long. CDR1 KGHSH and CDR2 LQKENI come from the germline V gene. V gave up 3 bases and J gave up 9 bases; unmatched junction bases: 7. The CDR3 bases are TGTGCCAGCTCACCTCCTTTAGCGGGAATTGAGCAGTTCTTC. Protein: CASSPPLAGIEQFF.

This clonotype was picked up a small number of times. The V and J genes are TRBV7-2 and TRBJ2-5; unclear D gene. This CDR3 has 14 amino acids. Germline CDR1 SGHTA, CDR2 FQGNSA. Trimming removed 3 bases at V and 0 bases at J, with 8 bases between. The CDR3 region is CASSLNNYQETQYF. DNA of the CDR3: TGTGCCAGCAGCTTGAACAATTACCAAGAGACCCAGTACTTC.

This clonotype was counted at least ten times. This chain connects TRBV30 to TRBJ1-1; D gene ambiguous. Trimming shortened V by 4 bases and J by 3 bases, and 18 bases separated the two germline ends. The germline V gene has CDR1 GTSNPN and CDR2 SVGIG (reference sequence). CDR3 size: 15 residues. The CDR3 spells CAWTGEAGPDTEAFF. CDR3 nucleotides: TGTGCCTGGACCGGGGAGGCTGGGCCTGACACTGAAGCTTTCTTT.